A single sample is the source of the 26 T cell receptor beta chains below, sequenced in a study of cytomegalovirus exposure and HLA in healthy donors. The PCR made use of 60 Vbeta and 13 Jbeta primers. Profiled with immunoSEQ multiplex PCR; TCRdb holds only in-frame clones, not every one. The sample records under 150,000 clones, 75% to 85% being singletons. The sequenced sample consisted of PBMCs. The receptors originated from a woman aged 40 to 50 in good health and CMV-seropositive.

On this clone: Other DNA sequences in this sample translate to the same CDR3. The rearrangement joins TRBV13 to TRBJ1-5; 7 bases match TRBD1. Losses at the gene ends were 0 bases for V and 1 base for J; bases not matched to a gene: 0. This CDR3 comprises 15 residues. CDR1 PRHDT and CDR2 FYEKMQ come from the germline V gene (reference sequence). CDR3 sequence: CASSLGRGSNQPQHF. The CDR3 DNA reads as TGTGCCAGCAGCTTAGGCAGGGGGAGCAATCAGCCCCAGCATTTT.

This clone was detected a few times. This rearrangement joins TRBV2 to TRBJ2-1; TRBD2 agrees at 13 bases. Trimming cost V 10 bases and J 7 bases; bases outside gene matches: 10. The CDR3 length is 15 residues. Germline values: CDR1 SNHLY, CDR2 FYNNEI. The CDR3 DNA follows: TGTGCCAACCCTACCGGGACTAGCGGGGATAATGAGCAGTTCTTC. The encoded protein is CANPTGTSGDNEQFF.

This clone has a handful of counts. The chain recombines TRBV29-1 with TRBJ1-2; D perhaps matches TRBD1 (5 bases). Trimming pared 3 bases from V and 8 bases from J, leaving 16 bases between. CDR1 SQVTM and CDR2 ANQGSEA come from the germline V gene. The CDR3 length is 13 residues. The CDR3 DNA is TGCAGCGTTGACGGGGAGGGGCATAGAGGCTACACCTTC. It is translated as CSVDGEGHRGYTF.

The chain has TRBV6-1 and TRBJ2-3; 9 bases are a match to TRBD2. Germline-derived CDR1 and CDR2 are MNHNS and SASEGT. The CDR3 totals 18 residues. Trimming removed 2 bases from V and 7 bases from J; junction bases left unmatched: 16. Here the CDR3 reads CASSERVRGAGGLNTQYF. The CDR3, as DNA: TGTGCCAGCAGTGAAAGGGTCCGGGGAGCGGGAGGTCTAAATACGCAGTATTTT.

The CDR3 nucleotides read TGTGCCAGTAGTATCCAGGGGTTCGAAAAACTGTTTTTT. Translation gives CASSIQGFEKLFF. The chain is built from TRBV19 and TRBJ1-4; perhaps TRBD1 as D (6 bases). CDR3 length equals 13 residues. Trimming pared 3 bases from V and 8 bases from J, leaving 10 bases between. Germline CDR1 and CDR2: LNHDA and SQIVND (reference sequence).

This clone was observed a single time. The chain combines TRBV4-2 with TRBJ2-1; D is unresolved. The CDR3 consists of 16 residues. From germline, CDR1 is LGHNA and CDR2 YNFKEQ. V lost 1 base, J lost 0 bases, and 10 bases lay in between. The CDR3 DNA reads TGTGCCAGCAGCCAAGGAAGACCGGGCTCCTACAATGAGCAGTTCTTC. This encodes CASSQGRPGSYNEQFF.

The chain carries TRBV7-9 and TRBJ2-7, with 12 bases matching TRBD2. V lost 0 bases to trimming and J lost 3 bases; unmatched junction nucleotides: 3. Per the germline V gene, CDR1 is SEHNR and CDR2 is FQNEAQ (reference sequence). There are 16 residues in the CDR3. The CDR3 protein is CASSLAPLAGGYEQYF. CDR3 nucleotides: TGTGCCAGCAGCTTAGCTCCACTAGCGGGAGGCTACGAGCAGTACTTC.

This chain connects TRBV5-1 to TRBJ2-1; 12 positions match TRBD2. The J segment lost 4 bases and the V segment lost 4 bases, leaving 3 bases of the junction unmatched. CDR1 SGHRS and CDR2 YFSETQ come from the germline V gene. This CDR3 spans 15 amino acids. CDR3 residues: CASSRGLAGYNEQFF. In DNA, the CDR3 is TGCGCCAGCAGCAGGGGACTAGCGGGTTACAATGAGCAGTTCTTC.

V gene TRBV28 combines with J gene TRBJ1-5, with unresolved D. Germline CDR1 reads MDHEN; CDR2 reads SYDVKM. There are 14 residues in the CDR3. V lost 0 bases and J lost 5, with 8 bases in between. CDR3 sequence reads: CASSLWGRDQPQHF. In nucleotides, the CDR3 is TGTGCCAGCAGTTTATGGGGGAGGGATCAGCCCCAGCATTTT.

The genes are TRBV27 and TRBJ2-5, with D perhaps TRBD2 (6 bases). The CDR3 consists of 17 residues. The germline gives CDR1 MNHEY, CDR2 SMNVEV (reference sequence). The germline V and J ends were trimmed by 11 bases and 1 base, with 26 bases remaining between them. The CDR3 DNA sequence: TGTGCCTCCTCCCCTGCGGGGTCTAGCAGGTTCCAAGAGACCCAGTACTTC. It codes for CASSPAGSSRFQETQYF.

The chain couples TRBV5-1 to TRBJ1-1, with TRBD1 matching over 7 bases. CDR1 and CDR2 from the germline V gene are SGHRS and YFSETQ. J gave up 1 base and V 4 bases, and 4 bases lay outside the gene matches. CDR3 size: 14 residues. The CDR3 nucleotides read TGCGCCAGCAGCGCGGGACAGCCGAACACTGAAGCTTTCTTT. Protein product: CASSAGQPNTEAFF.

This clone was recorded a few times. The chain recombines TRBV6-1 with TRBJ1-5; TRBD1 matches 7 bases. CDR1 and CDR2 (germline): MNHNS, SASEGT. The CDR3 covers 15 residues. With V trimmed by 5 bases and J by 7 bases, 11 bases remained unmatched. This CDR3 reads CASSIEGAKLQPQHF. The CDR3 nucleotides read TGTGCCAGCAGTATTGAGGGGGCGAAATTGCAGCCCCAGCATTTT.

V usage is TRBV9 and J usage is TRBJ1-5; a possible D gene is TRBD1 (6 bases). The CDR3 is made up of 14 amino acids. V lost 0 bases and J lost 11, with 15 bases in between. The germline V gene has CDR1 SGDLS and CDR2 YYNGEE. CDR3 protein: CASSVDATDRSQHF. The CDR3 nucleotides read TGTGCCAGCAGCGTAGATGCGACAGACAGGTCCCAGCATTTT.

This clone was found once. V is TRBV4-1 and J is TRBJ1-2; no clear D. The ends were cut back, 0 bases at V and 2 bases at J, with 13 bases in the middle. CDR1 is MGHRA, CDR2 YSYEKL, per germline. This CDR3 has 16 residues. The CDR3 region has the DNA TGCGCCAGCAGCCAAGAGGGGAAGGGAGCCAACTATGGCTACACCTTC. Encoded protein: CASSQEGKGANYGYTF.

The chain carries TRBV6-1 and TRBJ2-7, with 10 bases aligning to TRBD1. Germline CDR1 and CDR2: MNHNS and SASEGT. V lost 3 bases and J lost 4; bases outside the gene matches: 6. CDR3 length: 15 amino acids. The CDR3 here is CASSETTGGWYEQYF. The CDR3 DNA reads TGTGCCAGCAGTGAGACGACAGGGGGCTGGTACGAGCAGTACTTC.

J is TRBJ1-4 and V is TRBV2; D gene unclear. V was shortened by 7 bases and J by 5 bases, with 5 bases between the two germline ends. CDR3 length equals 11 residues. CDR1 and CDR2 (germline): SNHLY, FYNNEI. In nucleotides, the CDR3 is TGTGCCAGCACCCTAAATGAAAAACTGTTTTTT. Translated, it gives CASTLNEKLFF.

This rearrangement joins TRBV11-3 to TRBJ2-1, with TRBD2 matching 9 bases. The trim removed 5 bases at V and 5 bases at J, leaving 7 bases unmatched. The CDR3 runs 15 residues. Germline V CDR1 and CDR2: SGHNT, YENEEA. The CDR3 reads CASSAGLAAHNEQFF. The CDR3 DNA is TGTGCCAGCAGCGCGGGACTAGCAGCCCACAATGAGCAGTTCTTC. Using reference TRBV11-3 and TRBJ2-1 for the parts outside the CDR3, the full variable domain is EAGVVQSPRYKIIEKKQPVAFWCNPISGHNTLYWYLQNLGQGPELLIRYENEEAVDDSQLPKDRFSAERLKGVDSTLKIQPAELGDSAVYLCASSAGLAAHNEQFFGPGTRLTVL.

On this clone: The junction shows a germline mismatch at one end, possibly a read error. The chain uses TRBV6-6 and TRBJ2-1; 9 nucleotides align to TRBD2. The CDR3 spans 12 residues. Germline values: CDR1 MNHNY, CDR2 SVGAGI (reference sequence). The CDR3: CASSYIAGEFIF. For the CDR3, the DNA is TGTGCCAGCAGCTACATAGCGGGAGAATTTATCTTC.

CDR3 bases: TGCAGCGCCCGGCCCGGTACCGGAGAAGGCTACACCTTC. Amino acids: CSARPGTGEGYTF. The chain is built from TRBV29-1 and TRBJ1-2; the D is unclear. The germline V gene encodes CDR1 SQVTM and CDR2 ANQGSEA. CDR3 size: 13 residues. V was clipped by 7 bases and J by 8 bases, with 20 bases between them.

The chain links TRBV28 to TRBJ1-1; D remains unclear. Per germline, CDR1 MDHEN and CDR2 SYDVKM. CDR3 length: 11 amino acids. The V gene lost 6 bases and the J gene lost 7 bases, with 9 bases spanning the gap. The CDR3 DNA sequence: TGTGCCAGCAGCGATGGCCGTGAAGCTTTCTTT. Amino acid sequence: CASSDGREAFF.

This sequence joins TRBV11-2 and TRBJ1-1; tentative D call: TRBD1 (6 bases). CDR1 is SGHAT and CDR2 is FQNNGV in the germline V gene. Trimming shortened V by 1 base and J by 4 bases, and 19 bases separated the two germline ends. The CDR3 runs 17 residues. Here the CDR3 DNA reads TGTGCCAGCAGCTTAGGAGCCCTAGCAGGGGAACTCACTGAAGCTTTCTTT. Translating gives CASSLGALAGELTEAFF.

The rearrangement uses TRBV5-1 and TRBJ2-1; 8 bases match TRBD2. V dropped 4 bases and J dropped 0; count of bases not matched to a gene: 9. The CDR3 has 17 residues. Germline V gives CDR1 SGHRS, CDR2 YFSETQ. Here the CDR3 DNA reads TGCGCCAGCAGCCCACCGACTAGCGAGGGCTCCTACAATGAGCAGTTCTTC. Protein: CASSPPTSEGSYNEQFF.

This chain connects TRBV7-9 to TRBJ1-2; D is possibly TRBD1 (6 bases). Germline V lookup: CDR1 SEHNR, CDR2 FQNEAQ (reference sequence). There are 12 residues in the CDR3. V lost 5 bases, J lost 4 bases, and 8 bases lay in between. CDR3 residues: CASSQTGYGYTF. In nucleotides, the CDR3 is TGTGCCAGCAGCCAGACAGGCTATGGCTACACCTTC.

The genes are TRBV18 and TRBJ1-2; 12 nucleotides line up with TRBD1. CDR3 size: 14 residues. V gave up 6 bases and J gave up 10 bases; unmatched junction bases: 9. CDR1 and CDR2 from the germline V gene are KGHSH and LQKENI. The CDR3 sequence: CASSKPGQGAAYTF. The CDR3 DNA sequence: TGTGCCAGCTCCAAACCGGGACAGGGGGCCGCCTACACCTTC.

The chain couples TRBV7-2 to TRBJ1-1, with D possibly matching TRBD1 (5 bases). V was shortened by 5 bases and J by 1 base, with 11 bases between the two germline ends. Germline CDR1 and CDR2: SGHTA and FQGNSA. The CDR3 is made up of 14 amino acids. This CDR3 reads CASSHGGANTEAFF. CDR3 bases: TGTGCCAGCAGCCACGGGGGAGCGAACACTGAAGCTTTCTTT.

CDR3 nucleotide sequence: TGCGCCAGCAGCCCGGGACTAGCGGGAGTTGATACGCAGTATTTT. It specifies CASSPGLAGVDTQYF. J is TRBJ2-3 and V is TRBV5-1; 14 positions match TRBD2. CDR3 length: 15 residues. Germline CDR1 and CDR2: SGHRS and YFSETQ. Germline trimming cut 4 bases from V and 6 bases from J; bases unmatched to any gene: 4.